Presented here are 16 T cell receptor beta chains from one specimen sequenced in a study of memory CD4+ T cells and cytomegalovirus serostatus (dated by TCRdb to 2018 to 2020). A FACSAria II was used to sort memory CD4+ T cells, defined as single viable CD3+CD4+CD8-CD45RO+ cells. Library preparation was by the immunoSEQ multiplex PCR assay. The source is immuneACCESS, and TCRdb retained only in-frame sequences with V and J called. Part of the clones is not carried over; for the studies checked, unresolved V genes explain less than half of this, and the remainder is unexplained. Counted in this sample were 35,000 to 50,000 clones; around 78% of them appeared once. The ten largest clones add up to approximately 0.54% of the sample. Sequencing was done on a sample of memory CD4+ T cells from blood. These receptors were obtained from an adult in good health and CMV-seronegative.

CDR3 DNA sequence: TGTGCCATCAGTGAGATTGGGCGTGGTGGCTACACCTTC. Translated, it gives CAISEIGRGGYTF. The chain joins TRBV10-3 to TRBJ1-2; D ambiguous. This CDR3 region has 13 residues. Trimming cost V 2 bases and J 7 bases, with 11 bases left between them. Per germline, CDR1 ENHRY and CDR2 SYGVKD.

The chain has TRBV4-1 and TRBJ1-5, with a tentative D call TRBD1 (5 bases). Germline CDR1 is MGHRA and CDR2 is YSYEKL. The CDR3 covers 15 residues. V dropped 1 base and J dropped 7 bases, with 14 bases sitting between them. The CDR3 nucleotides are TGCGCCAGCAGCCAAGGGGTCCAGGGAGGGCAGCCCCAGCATTTT. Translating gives CASSQGVQGGQPQHF.

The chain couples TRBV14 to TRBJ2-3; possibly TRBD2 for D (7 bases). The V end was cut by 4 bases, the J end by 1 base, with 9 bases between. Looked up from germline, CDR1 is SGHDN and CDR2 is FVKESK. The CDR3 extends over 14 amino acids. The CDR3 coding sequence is TGTGCCAGCAGCCGAGGGGGGGGCACAGATACGCAGTATTTT. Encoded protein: CASSRGGGTDTQYF.

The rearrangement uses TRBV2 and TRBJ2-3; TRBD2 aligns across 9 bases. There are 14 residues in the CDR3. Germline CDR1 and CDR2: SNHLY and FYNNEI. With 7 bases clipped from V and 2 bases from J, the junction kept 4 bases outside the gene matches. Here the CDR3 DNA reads TGTGCCAGCATTCTAGCGGGGCCCACAGATACGCAGTATTTT. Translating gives CASILAGPTDTQYF.

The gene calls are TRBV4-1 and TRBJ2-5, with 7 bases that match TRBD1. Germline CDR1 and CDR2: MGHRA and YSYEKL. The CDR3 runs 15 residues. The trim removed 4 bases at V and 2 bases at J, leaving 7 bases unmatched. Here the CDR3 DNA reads TGCGCCAGCAGCCCTTCAGGGGGTTGGCAAGAGACCCAGTACTTC. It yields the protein CASSPSGGWQETQYF.

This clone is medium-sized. The CDR3 sequence: CASSLLHTEAFF. Written as DNA, the CDR3 is TGTGCCAGCAGTTTACTACACACTGAAGCTTTCTTT. This chain uses TRBV28 with TRBJ1-1; D gene uncertain. The CDR3 sequence is 12 residues long. CDR1 and CDR2 from the germline V gene are MDHEN and SYDVKM. Trimming left V 2 bases short and J 3 bases short, with 4 bases between. The whole variable domain, filled in from reference TRBV28 and TRBJ1-1, reads DVKVTQSSRYLVKRTGEKVFLECVQDMDHENMFWYRQDPGLGLRLIYFSYDVKMKEKGDIPEGYSVSREKKERFSLILESASTNQTSMYLCASSLLHTEAFFGQGTRLTVV.

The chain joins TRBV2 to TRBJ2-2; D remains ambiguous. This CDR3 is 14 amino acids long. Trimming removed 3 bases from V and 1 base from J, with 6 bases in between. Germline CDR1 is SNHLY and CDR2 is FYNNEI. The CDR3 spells CASSDQRNTGELFF. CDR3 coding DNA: TGTGCCAGCAGTGATCAACGGAACACCGGGGAGCTGTTTTTT.

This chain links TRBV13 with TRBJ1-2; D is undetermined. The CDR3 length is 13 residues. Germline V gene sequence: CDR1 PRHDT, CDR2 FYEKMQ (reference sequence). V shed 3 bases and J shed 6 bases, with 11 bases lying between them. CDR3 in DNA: TGTGCCAGCAGCTTGGCGAGGGCCCATGGCTACACCTTC. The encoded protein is CASSLARAHGYTF.

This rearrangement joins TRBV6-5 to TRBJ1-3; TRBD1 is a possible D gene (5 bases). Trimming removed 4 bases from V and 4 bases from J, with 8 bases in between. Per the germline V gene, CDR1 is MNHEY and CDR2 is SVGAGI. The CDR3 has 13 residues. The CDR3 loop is CASSLTVGNTIYF. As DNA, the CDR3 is TGTGCCAGCAGTTTGACAGTAGGAAACACCATATATTTT.

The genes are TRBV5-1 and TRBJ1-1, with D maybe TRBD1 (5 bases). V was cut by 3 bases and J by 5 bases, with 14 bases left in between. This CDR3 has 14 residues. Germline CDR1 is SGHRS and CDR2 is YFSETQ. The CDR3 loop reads CASSSGGSGTEAFF. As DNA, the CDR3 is TGCGCCAGCAGCTCGGGGGGGAGTGGGACTGAAGCTTTCTTT.

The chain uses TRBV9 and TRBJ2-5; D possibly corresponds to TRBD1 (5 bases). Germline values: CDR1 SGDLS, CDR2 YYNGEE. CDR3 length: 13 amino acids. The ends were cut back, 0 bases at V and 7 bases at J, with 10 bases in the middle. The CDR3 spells CASSVVGESTQYF. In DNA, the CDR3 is TGTGCCAGCAGCGTAGTAGGGGAATCGACCCAGTACTTC.

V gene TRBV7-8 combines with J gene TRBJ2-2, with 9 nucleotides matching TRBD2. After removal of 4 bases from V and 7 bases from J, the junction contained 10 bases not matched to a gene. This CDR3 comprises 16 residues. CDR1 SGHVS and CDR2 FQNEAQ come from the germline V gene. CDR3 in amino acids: CASSSGAGGKVGELFF. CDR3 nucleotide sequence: TGTGCCAGCAGCTCTGGGGCGGGGGGGAAGGTCGGGGAGCTGTTTTTT.

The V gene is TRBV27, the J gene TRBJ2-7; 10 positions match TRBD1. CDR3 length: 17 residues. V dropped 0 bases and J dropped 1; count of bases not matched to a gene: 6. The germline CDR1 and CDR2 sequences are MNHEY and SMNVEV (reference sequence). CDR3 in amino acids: CASSLSRQGAQSYEQYF. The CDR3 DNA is TGTGCCAGCAGTTTATCGAGACAGGGGGCCCAATCCTACGAGCAGTACTTC.

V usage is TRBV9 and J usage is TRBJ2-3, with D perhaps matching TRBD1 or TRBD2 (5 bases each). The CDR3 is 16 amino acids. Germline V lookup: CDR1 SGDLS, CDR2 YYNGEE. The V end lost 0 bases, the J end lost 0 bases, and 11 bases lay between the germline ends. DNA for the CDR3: TGTGCCAGCAGCGTAGGGGGACGGGTGAGCACAGATACGCAGTATTTT. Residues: CASSVGGRVSTDTQYF.

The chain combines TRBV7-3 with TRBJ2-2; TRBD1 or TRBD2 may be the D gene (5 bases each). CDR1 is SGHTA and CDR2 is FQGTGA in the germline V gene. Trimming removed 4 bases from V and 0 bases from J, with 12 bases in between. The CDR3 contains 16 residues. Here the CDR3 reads CASSSRDGANTGELFF. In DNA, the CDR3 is TGTGCCAGCAGCTCCCGGGACGGCGCGAACACCGGGGAGCTGTTTTTT.

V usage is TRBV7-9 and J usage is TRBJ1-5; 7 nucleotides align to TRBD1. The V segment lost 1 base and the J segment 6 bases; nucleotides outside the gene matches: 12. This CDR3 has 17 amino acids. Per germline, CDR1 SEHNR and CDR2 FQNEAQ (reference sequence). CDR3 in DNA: TGTGCCAGCAGCTTAGTGACAGGGTTTCAATTTAGTCAGCCCCAGCATTTT. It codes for CASSLVTGFQFSQPQHF.